This entry lists 29 T cell receptor beta chains sequenced from one sample in a study of cytomegalovirus exposure and HLA in healthy donors. Amplification used 60 Vbeta primers and 13 Jbeta primers. Clones were read by immunoSEQ multiplex PCR, and TCRdb kept only the in-frame ones, dropping some. The data show roughly 120,000 clones, 15% seen once. Sequences were obtained from PBMCs. The receptors stem from a woman between 18 and 30 years old in good health and CMV-seronegative.

The CDR3, as DNA: TGCGCCAGCAGTGAGTCGGTGAATCTAGCGGGGGGACCTAGCACAGATACGCAGTATTTT. Its translation: CASSESVNLAGGPSTDTQYF. J is TRBJ2-3 and V is TRBV10-2; 11 bases are a match to TRBD2. The germline gives CDR1 WSHSY, CDR2 SAAADI. Trimming removed 0 bases from V and 0 bases from J; junction bases left unmatched: 11. This CDR3 region has 20 residues.

In this sample, this clone turned up a few times. The chain carries TRBV9 and TRBJ2-5; 10 nucleotides match TRBD2. This CDR3 spans 16 amino acids. The V gene end was trimmed by 0 bases and the J gene end by 5 bases; junction bases not matched to a gene: 7. CDR1 is SGDLS and CDR2 is YYNGEE in the germline V gene. The CDR3 bases are TGTGCCAGCAGCGTAGGGTCTAGCGGGGGCTATGAGACCCAGTACTTC. It translates to CASSVGSSGGYETQYF.

J is TRBJ2-5 and V is TRBV5-4; 7 bases match TRBD2. The CDR3 has 14 amino acids. Looked up from germline, CDR1 is SGHNT and CDR2 is YYREEE (reference sequence). The ends lost 1 base at V and 3 bases at J; junction bases unmatched: 3. CDR3 loop: CASSLKLAEETQYF. The CDR3 nucleotides read TGTGCCAGCAGCTTGAAGCTAGCGGAAGAGACCCAGTACTTC. Full variable domain (remainder filled in from reference TRBV5-4 and TRBJ2-5): ETGVTQSPTHLIKTRGQQVTLRCSSQSGHNTVSWYQQALGQGPQFIFQYYREEENGRGNFPPRFSGLQFPNYSSELNVNALELDDSALYLCASSLKLAEETQYFGPGTRLLVL.

The DNA of the CDR3 is TGTGCCAGCAGAGTAACAGGGGGGGGCTATGGCTACACCTTC. It codes for CASRVTGGGYGYTF. The chain uses TRBV6-1 and TRBJ1-2, with 8 positions matching TRBD1. Germline values: CDR1 MNHNS, CDR2 SASEGT. With 6 bases clipped from V and 4 bases from J, the junction kept 7 bases outside the gene matches. The CDR3 is 14 residues long.

This clone was counted only a few times. V and J are TRBV4-2 and TRBJ1-5; the D is unclear. V dropped 0 bases and J dropped 4 bases, with 13 bases sitting between them. This CDR3 spans 16 amino acids. Looked up from germline, CDR1 is LGHNA and CDR2 is YNFKEQ. CDR3 in amino acids: CASSQDGAGRNQPQHF. CDR3 coding DNA: TGTGCCAGCAGCCAAGATGGCGCCGGGAGAAATCAGCCCCAGCATTTT.

V is TRBV30 and J is TRBJ1-1; a weak D match, TRBD1 (6 bases). Looked up from germline, CDR1 is GTSNPN and CDR2 is SVGIG (reference sequence). V shed 3 bases and J shed 10 bases, with 15 bases lying between them. The CDR3 has 12 residues. The CDR3 bases are TGTGCCTGGAGCGTGACAGGTGGGGGAGCTTTCTTT. This sequence encodes CAWSVTGGGAFF.

This clone was counted a few times. The chain is built from TRBV2 and TRBJ2-4, with a weak D call TRBD1 (5 bases). This CDR3 has 15 residues. Trimming shortened V by 6 bases and J by 0 bases, and 12 bases separated the two germline ends. From germline, CDR1 is SNHLY and CDR2 FYNNEI. CDR3 sequence (DNA): TGTGCCAGCAGCTATAACCAGGGAGCCAAAAACATTCAGTACTTC. As protein: CASSYNQGAKNIQYF. Complete variable domain (other parts from reference TRBV2 and TRBJ2-4): EPEVTQTPSHQVTQMGQEVILRCVPISNHLYFYWYRQILGQKVEFLVSFYNNEISEKSEIFDDQFSVERPDGSNFTLKIRSTKLEDSAMYFCASSYNQGAKNIQYFGAGTRLSVL.

The chain links TRBV29-1 to TRBJ2-7; TRBD1 matches at 9 bases. The CDR3 loop spans 13 amino acids. V lost 6 bases to trimming and J lost 6 bases; unmatched junction nucleotides: 9. Germline lookup yields CDR1 SQVTM and CDR2 ANQGSEA. CDR3 sequence reads: CSVEGQGLSEQYF. The CDR3 region has the DNA TGCAGCGTCGAGGGACAGGGTTTAAGCGAGCAGTACTTC.

The chain has TRBV27 and TRBJ1-5; no reliable D call. Germline values: CDR1 MNHEY, CDR2 SMNVEV (reference sequence). Trimming removed 5 bases at V and 3 bases at J, with 8 bases between. CDR3 size: 13 residues. CDR3 in amino acids: CASSRSNNQPQHF. The CDR3 nucleotides are TGTGCCAGCAGTCGGAGCAACAATCAGCCCCAGCATTTT.

This chain joins TRBV10-2 and TRBJ2-7; 11 bases are a match to TRBD2. Germline lookup yields CDR1 WSHSY and CDR2 SAAADI. There are 15 residues in the CDR3. Trimming removed 9 bases from V and 5 bases from J; junction bases left unmatched: 12. The CDR3 region has the DNA TGCGCCAGTTCGACTAGCGGGATTTACGAGAACGAGCAGTACTTC. This codes for CASSTSGIYENEQYF.

This clone was found a few times. The genes are TRBV20-1 and TRBJ1-2, with TRBD1 matching over 11 bases. Germline CDR1 DFQATT, CDR2 SNEGSKA (reference sequence). CDR3 length: 11 residues. The CDR3 DNA reads as TGCACTCTGGACAGGGGGCCTGGCTACACCTTC. Protein product: CTLDRGPGYTF.

This clone turned up a few times. The chain links TRBV5-1 to TRBJ2-7, with TRBD1 identical over 11 bases. The germline gives CDR1 SGHRS, CDR2 YFSETQ. The CDR3 has 16 residues. Unmatched junction bases numbered 11, after V lost 4 bases and J lost 5 bases. The CDR3 loop reads CASSNPAGTGGNEQYF. CDR3 nucleotide sequence: TGCGCCAGCAGCAATCCCGCCGGGACAGGGGGGAACGAGCAGTACTTC.

The CDR3 nucleotides are TGTGCCAGCAGCCCCCGGACAGGGGACTACGAGCAGTACTTC. Amino acids: CASSPRTGDYEQYF. The rearrangement uses TRBV7-9 and TRBJ2-7, with 9 bases matching TRBD1. From germline, CDR1 is SEHNR and CDR2 FQNEAQ (reference sequence). Trimming removed 5 bases from V and 3 bases from J; junction bases left unmatched: 5. The CDR3 has 14 residues.

This clone turned up a few times. J is TRBJ2-5 and V is TRBV4-2; no definite D call. The V gene lost 0 bases and the J gene lost 4 bases, with 12 bases spanning the gap. The germline gives CDR1 LGHNA, CDR2 YNFKEQ. The CDR3 extends over 15 amino acids. The CDR3 reads CASSQELAPLETQYF. The CDR3 DNA is TGTGCCAGCAGCCAAGAGTTAGCTCCCCTAGAGACCCAGTACTTC.

The chain carries TRBV5-5 and TRBJ2-1; D gene ambiguous. Germline V gene lookup returns CDR1 SGHKS and CDR2 YYEKEE (reference sequence). Trimming removed 2 bases from V and 0 bases from J, with 6 bases in between. This CDR3 is built from 14 residues. The DNA of the CDR3 is TGTGCCAGCAGCTTTCCCGGCTCCTACAATGAGCAGTTCTTC. It specifies CASSFPGSYNEQFF. Based on the CDR3 plus reference TRBV5-5 and TRBJ2-1, the full variable domain is DAGVTQSPTHLIKTRGQQVTLRCSPISGHKSVSWYQQVLGQGPQFIFQYYEKEERGRGNFPDRFSARQFPNYSSELNVNALLLGDSALYLCASSFPGSYNEQFFGPGTRLTVL.

V is TRBV18 and J is TRBJ1-4; 7 positions match TRBD1. J lost 8 bases, V lost 4 bases, and 7 bases had no gene match. The CDR3 covers 14 residues. The germline gives CDR1 KGHSH, CDR2 LQKENI. The CDR3, as DNA: TGTGCCAGCTCACAACAGGGGATGGAAGAAAAACTGTTTTTT. It encodes CASSQQGMEEKLFF.

CDR3 protein: CASSSGQGLTEAFF. The CDR3 coding sequence is TGTGCCAGTAGTTCTGGACAGGGATTGACTGAAGCTTTCTTT. The rearrangement uses TRBV19 and TRBJ1-1; 8 bases align to TRBD1. In germline, CDR1 is LNHDA, CDR2 SQIVND (reference sequence). Trimming at V came to 5 bases and at J to 5 bases, leaving 7 bases not matched to a gene. This CDR3 is built from 14 residues. Full variable domain (outside the CDR3, taken from reference TRBV19 and TRBJ1-1): DGGITQSPKYLFRKEGQNVTLSCEQNLNHDAMYWYRQDPGQGLRLIYYSQIVNDFQKGDIAEGYSVSREKKESFPLTVTSAQKNPTAFYLCASSSGQGLTEAFFGQGTRLTVV.

This clone was detected a few times. The V gene is TRBV7-2, the J gene TRBJ1-5, with D possibly matching TRBD1 (6 bases). The germline CDR1 and CDR2 sequences are SGHTA and FQGNSA. The V and J ends lost 0 bases and 6 bases respectively, with 12 bases between them. This CDR3 is 15 amino acids long. For the CDR3, the DNA is TGTGCCAGCAGCTTAGCTCGGGGGGCCTTTCAGCCCCAGCATTTT. This sequence encodes CASSLARGAFQPQHF. The full variable domain, its missing parts supplied by reference TRBV7-2 and TRBJ1-5, is GAGVSQSPSNKVTEKGKDVELRCDPISGHTALYWYRQSLGQGLEFLIYFQGNSAPDKSGLPSDRFSAERTGGSVSTLTIQRTQQEDSAVYLCASSLARGAFQPQHFGDGTRLSIL.

This clone was seen a handful of times. The J gene is TRBJ1-2, the V gene TRBV30; 8 bases match TRBD1. V was clipped by 1 base and J by 3 bases; unmatched bases: 7. The CDR3 has 15 residues. Germline CDR1 GTSNPN, CDR2 SVGIG (reference sequence). The CDR3 reads CAWSGWTGRHYGYTF. For the CDR3, the DNA is TGTGCCTGGAGTGGATGGACAGGGCGGCACTATGGCTACACCTTC.

This clone was detected only a few times. The chain combines TRBV14 with TRBJ1-4, with D unclear. Germline V gene sequence: CDR1 SGHDN, CDR2 FVKESK. The CDR3 loop spans 16 amino acids. With 0 bases removed from V and 5 bases from J, the gap between germline ends came to 13 bases. DNA for the CDR3: TGTGCCAGCAGCCAAGACCGTGGCATAAGAAATGAAAAACTGTTTTTT. Translated: CASSQDRGIRNEKLFF. Using reference TRBV14 and TRBJ1-4 for the parts outside the CDR3, the full variable domain is EAGVTQFPSHSVIEKGQTVTLRCDPISGHDNLYWYRRVMGKEIKFLLHFVKESKQDESGMPNNRFLAERTGGTYSTLKVQPAELEDSGVYFCASSQDRGIRNEKLFFGSGTQLSVL.

This clone was detected only a few times. V usage is TRBV2 and J usage is TRBJ1-5; a possible D gene is TRBD1 (6 bases). In germline, CDR1 is SNHLY, CDR2 FYNNEI. The CDR3 loop spans 13 amino acids. V lost 7 bases, J lost 7 bases, and 14 bases lay in between. CDR3 coding DNA: TGTGCCAGCATGAGGGGGGGGAACCAGCCCCAGCATTTT. It yields the protein CASMRGGNQPQHF.

This chain uses TRBV6-5 with TRBJ2-1, with 7 bases lining up with TRBD1. The CDR3 is made up of 14 amino acids. J lost 8 bases, V lost 6 bases, and 10 bases had no gene match. CDR1 MNHEY and CDR2 SVGAGI come from the germline V gene. The CDR3 region is CASSRTGSFHEQFF. Written as DNA, the CDR3 is TGTGCCAGCAGCCGGACAGGCTCCTTCCATGAGCAGTTCTTC.

This clone has more than one count but fewer than ten. Other DNA sequences in the same sample also yield this CDR3. V gene TRBV7-9 combines with J gene TRBJ2-7, with TRBD1 as a possible D gene (6 bases). Germline V gene data show CDR1 as SEHNR and CDR2 as FQNEAQ (reference sequence). The CDR3 spans 12 residues. Trimming stripped 2 bases from V and 4 bases from J, with 6 bases between. The CDR3 DNA is TGTGCCAGCAGCTTAACAGGGTACGAGCAGTACTTC. Protein sequence: CASSLTGYEQYF.

A few counts support this clone. This chain connects TRBV29-1 to TRBJ2-7, with D possibly TRBD2 on 5 matching bases. V gave up 5 bases and J gave up 1 base, with 9 bases separating them. Germline V lookup: CDR1 SQVTM, CDR2 ANQGSEA. This CDR3 is 12 amino acids long. This CDR3 reads CSVLTGSYEQYF. CDR3 coding DNA: TGCAGCGTTTTGACGGGATCCTACGAGCAGTACTTC.

The genes are TRBV11-2 and TRBJ2-7, with 9 nucleotides matching TRBD1. The CDR3 extends over 15 amino acids. J lost 3 bases, V lost 5 bases, and 8 bases had no gene match. Germline loops: CDR1 SGHAT, CDR2 FQNNGV. The CDR3 loop reads CASSLGGQGIYEQYF. The CDR3 nucleotides read TGTGCCAGCAGCCTGGGGGGACAGGGCATCTACGAGCAGTACTTC.

This clone was seen only a few times. This chain links TRBV4-3 with TRBJ1-3; D is ambiguous. The V gene lost 0 bases and the J gene lost 2 bases, with 14 bases spanning the gap. CDR3 length: 17 residues. CDR1 and CDR2 (germline): LGHNA, YSLEER. In nucleotides, the CDR3 is TGCGCCAGCAGCCAAGATTGGGCCCTCGAAACTGGAAACACCATATATTTT. This sequence encodes CASSQDWALETGNTIYF.

V usage is TRBV19 and J usage is TRBJ1-1, with 8 bases lining up with TRBD1. V was pared by 6 bases and J by 3 bases, with 9 bases of the junction left unmatched. Germline V CDR1 and CDR2: LNHDA, SQIVND (reference sequence). CDR3 length: 15 amino acids. The CDR3 DNA follows: TGTGCCAGTAGGGTGATCGGACAGGGCGACACTGAAGCTTTCTTT. It specifies CASRVIGQGDTEAFF. The full variable domain, completed using reference TRBV19 and TRBJ1-1, is DGGITQSPKYLFRKEGQNVTLSCEQNLNHDAMYWYRQDPGQGLRLIYYSQIVNDFQKGDIAEGYSVSREKKESFPLTVTSAQKNPTAFYLCASRVIGQGDTEAFFGQGTRLTVV.

This clone appeared a few times. The chain links TRBV9 to TRBJ2-3; TRBD2 agrees at 8 bases. This CDR3 comprises 14 residues. The germline V gene encodes CDR1 SGDLS and CDR2 YYNGEE. The trim removed 0 bases at V and 6 bases at J, leaving 3 bases unmatched. The CDR3 DNA follows: TGTGCCAGCAGCGTAGCGGGGGGGCCGGATACGCAGTATTTT. This codes for CASSVAGGPDTQYF. Variable domain in full (rest from reference TRBV9 and TRBJ2-3): DSGVTQTPKHLITATGQRVTLRCSPRSGDLSVYWYQQSLDQGLQFLIQYYNGEERAKGNILERFSAQQFPDLHSELNLSSLELGDSALYFCASSVAGGPDTQYFGPGTRLTVL.

This clone occurred a few times. This chain links TRBV6-1 with TRBJ1-6; D gene unclear. Germline CDR1 reads MNHNS; CDR2 reads SASEGT. This CDR3 has 15 amino acids. The V and J ends lost 5 bases and 2 bases respectively, with 10 bases between them. The CDR3 nucleotides are TGTGCCAGCAGTCGAGGGAACCCCTATAATTCACCCCTCCACTTT. Amino acid sequence: CASSRGNPYNSPLHF.